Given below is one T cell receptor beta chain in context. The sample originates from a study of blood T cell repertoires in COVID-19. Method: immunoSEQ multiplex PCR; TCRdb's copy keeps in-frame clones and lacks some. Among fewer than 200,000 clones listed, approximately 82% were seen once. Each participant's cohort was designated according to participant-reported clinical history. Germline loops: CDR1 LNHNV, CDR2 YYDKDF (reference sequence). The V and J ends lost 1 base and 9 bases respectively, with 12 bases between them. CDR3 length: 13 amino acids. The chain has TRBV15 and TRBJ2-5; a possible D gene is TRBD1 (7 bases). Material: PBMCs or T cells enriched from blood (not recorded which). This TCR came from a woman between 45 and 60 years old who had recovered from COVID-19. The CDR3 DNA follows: TGTGCCACCAGCAGAGCGACAGGGACTTCCCAGTACTTC. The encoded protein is CATSRATGTSQYF. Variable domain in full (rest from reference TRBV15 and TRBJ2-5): DAMVIQNPRYQVTQFGKPVTLSCSQTLNHNVMYWYQQKSSQAPKLLFHYYDKDFNNEADTPDNFQSRRPNTSFCFLDIRSPGLGDTAMYLCATSRATGTSQYFGPGTRLLVL.